The 10 T cell receptor beta chains below were found in one sample sequenced in a study of CD8+ T cells in alopecia areata. RNA extraction and reverse transcription yielded cDNA as sequencing template. Produced via immunoSEQ multiplex PCR; TCRdb's table is partial and in-frame only. This table holds about 8,000 clones, over 65% found once. Several patients' CD4+ populations were sorted into CD25+CD127- cells. Sequenced: CD4+ Tregs sorted from blood. The origin of the receptors is a human donor with alopecia areata.

V is TRBV5-1 and J is TRBJ2-1; 10 nucleotides agree with TRBD2. V lost 2 bases, J lost 5 bases, and 10 bases stayed unmatched. Germline V gene lookup returns CDR1 SGHRS and CDR2 YFSETQ. The CDR3 runs to 17 residues. The CDR3 bases are TGCGCCAGCAGCTTATACCCAGCGGGGGGGTCGGACAATGAGCAGTTCTTC. Its protein product is CASSLYPAGGSDNEQFF.

This chain links TRBV7-9 with TRBJ2-5; maybe TRBD2 (6 bases). Deletions cut 0 bases from V and 2 bases from J, with 16 bases between. CDR1 is SEHNR and CDR2 is FQNEAQ in the germline V gene (reference sequence). The CDR3 has 17 residues. The CDR3 DNA reads as TGTGCCAGCAGCTTAGCCTTGCGGGGATGGGCACAAGAGACCCAGTACTTC. It translates to CASSLALRGWAQETQYF.

The gene calls are TRBV7-9 and TRBJ1-1; 8 nucleotides match TRBD1. This CDR3 is 15 amino acids long. Losses at the gene ends were 6 bases for V and 3 bases for J; bases not matched to a gene: 9. The germline gives CDR1 SEHNR, CDR2 FQNEAQ (reference sequence). In nucleotides, the CDR3 is TGTGCCAGCAGTCCTCTGGACAGGGTTGACACTGAAGCTTTCTTT. It yields the protein CASSPLDRVDTEAFF.

The gene calls are TRBV7-2 and TRBJ2-5, with a tentative D call TRBD2 (6 bases). Germline V gives CDR1 SGHTA, CDR2 FQGNSA. CDR3 length: 16 residues. V was shortened by 2 bases and J by 5 bases, with 18 bases between the two germline ends. The CDR3 loop is CASSLSRRGVFETQYF. CDR3 bases: TGTGCCAGCAGCTTAAGTCGTCGCGGGGTATTTGAGACCCAGTACTTC.

This clone was seen only a few times. The genes are TRBV28 and TRBJ2-7; 9 bases are a match to TRBD1. This CDR3 comprises 15 residues. The junction had 13 bases not matched to a gene; V was cut back by 6 bases and J by 7 bases. CDR1 is MDHEN and CDR2 is SYDVKM in the germline V gene. The CDR3 loop reads CASRWTGEARREQYF. Here the CDR3 DNA reads TGTGCCAGCAGGTGGACAGGGGAAGCCAGGCGGGAGCAGTACTTC.

The chain carries TRBV7-8 and TRBJ2-3; possibly TRBD2 for D (6 bases). The V gene lost 6 bases and the J gene lost 0 bases, with 22 bases spanning the gap. The CDR3 covers 18 residues. Per the germline V gene, CDR1 is SGHVS and CDR2 is FQNEAQ. For the CDR3, the DNA is TGTGCCAGCAGTCCGGTGGGTGGAAGCGGGTTAAGCACAGATACGCAGTATTTT. It translates to CASSPVGGSGLSTDTQYF.

The V and J genes are TRBV5-1 and TRBJ2-1; D may correspond to TRBD1 or TRBD2 (6 bases each). This CDR3 has 19 residues. Trimming took 1 base from V and 5 from J, leaving 25 bases between them. The germline V gene has CDR1 SGHRS and CDR2 YFSETQ. The CDR3, as DNA: TGCGCCAGCAGCTTGTTAGGAGGGGTCGGCCGGGACATCGACAATGAGCAGTTCTTC. Residues: CASSLLGGVGRDIDNEQFF.

The rearrangement links TRBV7-2 to TRBJ2-3; 7 bases are shared with TRBD2. The germline V gene encodes CDR1 SGHTA and CDR2 FQGNSA. Trimming took 5 bases from V and 4 from J; bases not matched to a gene: 9. CDR3 length: 15 residues. CDR3 region: CASSRTGLPADTQYF. DNA for the CDR3: TGTGCCAGCAGCCGGACGGGACTACCTGCAGATACGCAGTATTTT.

The genes are TRBV29-1 and TRBJ1-1; D unclear. The germline V and J ends were trimmed by 4 bases and 3 bases, with 21 bases remaining between them. The V gene's germline CDR1 is SQVTM and CDR2 ANQGSEA. There are 16 residues in the CDR3. CDR3 coding DNA: TGCAGCGTTGGAAGATTCCCGGAGGTCGGGTACACTGAAGCTTTCTTT. It yields the protein CSVGRFPEVGYTEAFF. The whole variable domain, filled in from reference TRBV29-1 and TRBJ1-1, reads SAVISQKPSRDICQRGTSLTIQCQVDSQVTMMFWYRQQPGQSLTLIATANQGSEATYESGFVIDKFPISRPNLTFSTLTVSNMSPEDSSIYLCSVGRFPEVGYTEAFFGQGTRLTVV.

The chain couples TRBV19 to TRBJ2-7; 7 nucleotides align to TRBD1. Germline CDR1 reads LNHDA; CDR2 reads SQIVND (reference sequence). This CDR3 comprises 16 residues. The junction had 10 bases not matched to a gene; V was cut back by 5 bases and J by 0 bases. CDR3 in DNA: TGTGCCAGTAGTCCGCTCGAGACAGGGCTCTCCTACGAGCAGTACTTC. Amino acids: CASSPLETGLSYEQYF.